This T cell receptor (beta chain) was recorded in a study of tumor-infiltrating lymphocytes in oesophageal squamous cell carcinoma. TCRdb re-called the PCR reads with MiXCR, one entry per CDR3 protein. The sample has just under 20,000 distinct CDR3 sequences; approximately 40% are singletons. The table lists this clonotype with many counts. The germline V and J ends were trimmed by 7 bases and 7 bases, with 11 bases remaining between them. Per germline, CDR1 MNHNS and CDR2 SASEGT. CDR3 length equals 12 residues. Input material: normal esophageal tissue next to the tumor. The chain links TRBV6-1 to TRBJ1-5, with D maybe TRBD1 (5 bases). The TCR was taken from a male donor with esophageal squamous cell carcinoma. CDR3 sequence (DNA): TGTGCCAGCAAGGGACCTGGGCAGCCCCAGCATTTT. Translation gives CASKGPGQPQHF.